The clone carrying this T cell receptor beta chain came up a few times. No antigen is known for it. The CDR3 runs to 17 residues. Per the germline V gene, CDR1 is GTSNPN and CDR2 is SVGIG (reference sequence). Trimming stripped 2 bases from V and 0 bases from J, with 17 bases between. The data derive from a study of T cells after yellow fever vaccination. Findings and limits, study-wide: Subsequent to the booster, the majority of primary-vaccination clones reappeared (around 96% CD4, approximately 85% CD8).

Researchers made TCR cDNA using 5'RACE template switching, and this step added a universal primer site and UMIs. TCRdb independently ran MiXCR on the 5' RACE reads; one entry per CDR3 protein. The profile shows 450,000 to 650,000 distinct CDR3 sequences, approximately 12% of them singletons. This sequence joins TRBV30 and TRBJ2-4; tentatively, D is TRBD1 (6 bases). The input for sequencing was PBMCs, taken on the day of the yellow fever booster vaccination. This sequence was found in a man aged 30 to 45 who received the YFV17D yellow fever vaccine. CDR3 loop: CAWSSGRTVLAKNIQYF. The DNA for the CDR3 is TGTGCCTGGAGTTCCGGACGGACAGTCCTAGCCAAAAACATTCAGTACTTC.